The clone carrying this T cell receptor (beta chain) was counted only a few times. Its matching antigen is unknown. This CDR3 has 15 amino acids. Trimming took 6 bases from V and 3 from J; bases not matched to a gene: 9. CDR1 is SGHAT, CDR2 FQNNGV, per germline. This sample is drawn from a study of human T cells and chemical hapten exposure. Study-wide results and caveats: Versus controls, expanded TCRs had significantly more large CDR3 similarity clusters.

Documented time point: patch test 1, 2 weeks after DPC sensitization. Indicated treatment: therapeutic diphenylcyclopropenone sensitization with weekly scalp DPC. Sequencing started from total RNA isolated from unfractionated whole blood. TCRdb independently ran MiXCR on the RACE reads; one entry per CDR3 protein. In the table there are around 380,000 distinct CDR3 sequences, 4% to 5.5% of which are singletons. The gene calls are TRBV11-2 and TRBJ1-1, with TRBD1 identical over 8 bases. This TCR came from a woman between 45 and 60 years old with alopecia areata. Some clones in this sample may be carry-over from other donors' samples. The sequencing here drew on whole blood, taken in connection with sensitization to the hapten diphenylcyclopropenone (DPC). CDR3 nucleotide sequence: TGTGCCAGCAGTCCAATCCCGGACAGGGACACTGAAGCTTTCTTT. Protein sequence: CASSPIPDRDTEAFF.